The T cell receptor (beta chain) under discussion was sequenced for a study of blood T cell repertoires in COVID-19. For the study at large: The United States, Italy and Spain provided the acute and convalescent COVID-19 samples.

In the original analysis: Reference gene primer amplification gave nucleated cell count estimates. Sequencing was performed with immunoSEQ multiplex PCR; in TCRdb, only in-frame clones are kept and a portion is missing. V, J and clone size are those of that table, while D and trimming were read from the DNA. The sample gives roughly 70,000 clones, about nine tenths of which show up once; 4% to 5.5% is in the top ten. V gave up 2 bases and J gave up 4 bases, with 11 bases separating them. The CDR3 contains 14 residues. Germline V gene data show CDR1 as MNHEY and CDR2 as SVGAGI. Sequences were obtained from peripheral blood. The chain recombines TRBV6-5 with TRBJ1-1; no firm D call. The source is a man over 45 with active COVID-19. As DNA, the CDR3 is TGTGCCAGCAGTTACGATCAGGCTGGCACTGAAGCTTTCTTT. Amino acids: CASSYDQAGTEAFF.